These 27 T cell receptor beta chains originate from one sample sequenced in a study of cytomegalovirus exposure and HLA in healthy donors. The PCR used 60 Vbeta and 13 Jbeta primers. Profiled with immunoSEQ multiplex PCR; TCRdb holds only in-frame clones, not every one. In the table there are about 150,000 clones, 77% of which are singletons. Sequenced input: PBMCs. The receptor source for this set is a male donor in good health and CMV-seronegative.

CDR3 DNA: TGTGCCGTGGGGGGGAAGGGAGCAGATACGCAGTATTTT. Protein product: CAVGGKGADTQYF. The chain employs TRBV7-2 and TRBJ2-3; 7 bases are a match to TRBD2. Germline CDR1 and CDR2: SGHTA and FQGNSA. This CDR3 is built from 13 residues. V dropped 11 bases and J dropped 4; count of bases not matched to a gene: 9.

The V call is TRBV2, the J call TRBJ2-1, with TRBD1 as a possible D gene (5 bases). Germline loops: CDR1 SNHLY, CDR2 FYNNEI. The CDR3 totals 14 residues. The DNA for the CDR3 is TGTGCGGTACCGGACCAGGGCTCCTACAATGAGCAGTTCTTC. Its protein is CAVPDQGSYNEQFF. Combining the CDR3 with reference TRBV2 and TRBJ2-1 gives the whole variable domain EPEVTQTPSHQVTQMGQEVILRCVPISNHLYFYWYRQILGQKVEFLVSFYNNEISEKSEIFDDQFSVERPDGSNFTLKIRSTKLEDSAMYFCAVPDQGSYNEQFFGPGTRLTVL.

The genes are TRBV6-4 and TRBJ1-1, with D perhaps matching TRBD1 (6 bases). The CDR3 runs 13 residues. Trimming removed 6 bases from V and 5 bases from J, with 13 bases in between. Germline V gives CDR1 MRHNA, CDR2 SNTAGT. Written as DNA, the CDR3 is TGTGCCAGCAGCCTGGGGGGGGCTACTGAAGCTTTCTTT. Amino acids: CASSLGGATEAFF.

The chain recombines TRBV7-3 with TRBJ2-2; 7 bases match TRBD2. The CDR3 loop spans 18 amino acids. Germline CDR1 reads SGHTA; CDR2 reads FQGTGA. Unmatched junction bases numbered 13, after V lost 1 base and J lost 5 bases. The CDR3 DNA reads as TGTGCCAGCAGCTTAAGATTTAGCGGGTCGTTGGATACCGGGGAGCTGTTTTTT. Residues: CASSLRFSGSLDTGELFF.

The genes are TRBV4-3 and TRBJ2-7, with TRBD2 matching 9 bases. The CDR3 is 13 amino acids. The germline V gene encodes CDR1 LGHNA and CDR2 YSLEER. The J segment lost 5 bases and the V segment lost 3 bases, leaving 2 bases of the junction unmatched. DNA of the CDR3: TGCGCCAGCAGCCAGGCGGGGGGGGACGAGCAGTACTTC. Translating it yields CASSQAGGDEQYF.

V is TRBV11-2 and J is TRBJ2-7, with no clear D. The CDR3 is 11 amino acids. V was pared by 4 bases and J by 5 bases, with 6 bases between. Per the germline V gene, CDR1 is SGHAT and CDR2 is FQNNGV. The CDR3 is CASSSRDEQYF. The CDR3 region has the DNA TGTGCCAGCAGCTCCCGAGACGAGCAGTACTTC.

The chain couples TRBV2 to TRBJ2-7, with TRBD2 matching 10 bases. The CDR3 length is 14 residues. CDR1 is SNHLY and CDR2 is FYNNEI in the germline V gene. V gave up 4 bases and J gave up 5 bases; unmatched junction bases: 5. The CDR3: CASSGLAGVHEQYF. The DNA of the CDR3 is TGTGCCAGCAGTGGTCTAGCGGGAGTACACGAGCAGTACTTC.

CDR3 coding DNA: TGCGCCAGCAGCTTGCGACAGGCATCCTTAGACACTGAAGCTTTCTTT. This translates into CASSLRQASLDTEAFF. This chain links TRBV5-1 with TRBJ1-1; TRBD1 might be the D (6 bases). From germline, CDR1 is SGHRS and CDR2 YFSETQ. This CDR3 contains 16 residues. V was trimmed by 1 base and J by 3 bases, leaving 16 bases between them.

The chain recombines TRBV30 with TRBJ2-7; TRBD2 matches 13 bases. This CDR3 has 15 amino acids. Germline V gene lookup returns CDR1 GTSNPN and CDR2 SVGIG (reference sequence). With V trimmed by 3 bases and J by 6 bases, 8 bases remained unmatched. The CDR3 reads CAWRGRTSGRIEQYF. As DNA, the CDR3 is TGTGCCTGGAGGGGAAGGACTAGCGGGAGAATCGAGCAGTACTTC. Supplemented by reference TRBV30 and TRBJ2-7, the full variable domain reads SQTIHQWPATLVQPVGSPLSLECTVEGTSNPNLYWYRQAAGRGLQLLFYSVGIGQISSEVPQNLSASRPQDRQFILSSKKLLLSDSGFYLCAWRGRTSGRIEQYFGPGTRLTVT.

This clone has only a few counts. The V and J genes are TRBV15 and TRBJ1-4, with D possibly TRBD1 on 5 matching bases. This CDR3 is 18 amino acids long. Looked up from germline, CDR1 is LNHNV and CDR2 is YYDKDF (reference sequence). V lost 1 base and J lost 3, with 18 bases in between. This CDR3 is CATSRAMGRREANEKLFF. The CDR3 region has the DNA TGTGCCACCAGCAGAGCTATGGGGCGCCGGGAGGCTAATGAAAAACTGTTTTTT.

There are a few counts of this clone. Within the sample, other DNA sequences also encode this same CDR3. This rearrangement joins TRBV5-1 to TRBJ2-3, with D unresolved. Germline CDR1 reads SGHRS; CDR2 reads YFSETQ. The CDR3 is 21 amino acids. The ends were cut back, 0 bases at V and 0 bases at J, with 26 bases in the middle. This chain's CDR3 is CASSLGLDRRRPLTSTDTQYF. The CDR3 nucleotides read TGCGCCAGCAGCTTGGGACTGGATCGCCGGCGACCTTTAACTAGCACAGATACGCAGTATTTT. The full variable domain, with the rest looked up from reference TRBV5-1 and TRBJ2-3, is KAGVTQTPRYLIKTRGQQVTLSCSPISGHRSVSWYQQTPGQGLQFLFEYFSETQRNKGNFPGRFSGRQFSNSRSEMNVSTLELGDSALYLCASSLGLDRRRPLTSTDTQYFGPGTRLTVL.

This chain links TRBV6-1 with TRBJ1-2; 8 bases agree with TRBD1. V dropped 3 bases and J dropped 2; count of bases not matched to a gene: 2. The CDR3 loop spans 14 amino acids. Germline lookup yields CDR1 MNHNS and CDR2 SASEGT. In nucleotides, the CDR3 is TGTGCCAGCAGTGAGTGGACAGGGAACTATGGCTACACCTTC. Translated: CASSEWTGNYGYTF.

V is TRBV18 and J is TRBJ2-1; D gene ambiguous. This CDR3 comprises 16 residues. Germline V gene lookup returns CDR1 KGHSH and CDR2 LQKENI. The V gene lost 0 bases and the J gene lost 1 base, with 10 bases spanning the gap. CDR3 coding DNA: TGTGCCAGCTCACCACCTCTATATAAGTCCTACAATGAGCAGTTCTTC. It yields the protein CASSPPLYKSYNEQFF.

The V and J genes are TRBV2 and TRBJ2-3; the match to TRBD2 covers 9 bases. Trimming took 8 bases from V and 4 from J; bases not matched to a gene: 4. CDR1 and CDR2 from the germline V gene are SNHLY and FYNNEI. This CDR3 has 13 residues. The CDR3 spells CASQRGDSDTQYF. The CDR3 nucleotides are TGTGCCAGCCAGCGGGGGGATTCAGATACGCAGTATTTT.

In this sample, this clone turned up a few times. The chain uses TRBV7-3 and TRBJ2-3; 7 bases fit TRBD1. The V and J ends lost 8 bases and 2 bases, in that order; junction bases with no gene match: 7. The CDR3 runs to 14 residues. In germline, CDR1 is SGHTA, CDR2 FQGTGA. DNA of the CDR3: TGTGCCAGCGCCCTGGACAGGATCACAGATACGCAGTATTTT. Its protein product is CASALDRITDTQYF.

Only a few counts were recorded for this clone. The chain combines TRBV30 with TRBJ2-5, with TRBD1 identical over 12 bases. Losses at the gene ends were 3 bases for V and 5 bases for J; bases not matched to a gene: 13. Germline loops: CDR1 GTSNPN, CDR2 SVGIG (reference sequence). This CDR3 spans 17 amino acids. This CDR3 is CAWSDRRDRGRRETQYF. The CDR3 region has the DNA TGTGCCTGGAGCGACCGAAGGGACAGGGGGCGAAGGGAGACCCAGTACTTC.

This clone has more than one count but fewer than ten. The J gene is TRBJ2-7, the V gene TRBV5-1; D possibly corresponds to TRBD2 (5 bases). Trimming took 6 bases from V and 7 from J, leaving 23 bases between them. Germline V gene data show CDR1 as SGHRS and CDR2 as YFSETQ. This CDR3 is built from 15 residues. Here the CDR3 DNA reads TGCGCCAGCAAACGAGAGGACTCTAGCACTGGGGAGCAGTACTTC. This translates into CASKREDSSTGEQYF.

The genes are TRBV5-1 and TRBJ2-1; TRBD1 agrees at 8 bases. V dropped 0 bases and J dropped 7; count of bases not matched to a gene: 6. Germline V lookup: CDR1 SGHRS, CDR2 YFSETQ. This CDR3 comprises 15 residues. CDR3 protein: CASSLAAGGGNEQFF. The CDR3 DNA sequence: TGCGCCAGCAGCTTGGCGGCAGGGGGCGGGAATGAGCAGTTCTTC.

This clone appeared a few times. V gene TRBV19 combines with J gene TRBJ1-2, with TRBD1 as a possible D gene (6 bases). V lost 3 bases and J lost 7, with 12 bases in between. The length of the CDR3 is 13 residues. CDR1 is LNHDA and CDR2 is SQIVND in the germline V gene (reference sequence). The CDR3 DNA reads as TGTGCCAGTAGTATCGGACAGAGACGTGGCTACACCTTC. Translation gives CASSIGQRRGYTF.

This clone was seen only a few times. V usage is TRBV29-1 and J usage is TRBJ2-7; D perhaps matches TRBD1 (5 bases). Germline V CDR1 and CDR2: SQVTM, ANQGSEA. The CDR3 has 13 residues. V was cut by 4 bases and J by 1 base, with 11 bases left in between. The DNA for the CDR3 is TGCAGCGTTGCTAAGGGGCCATCCTACGAGCAGTACTTC. Residues: CSVAKGPSYEQYF.

The CDR3 nucleotides are TGTGCCAGCACCCTCGGGGGGGGGCCGGACGAGCAGTACTTC. It yields the protein CASTLGGGPDEQYF. This chain uses TRBV6-6 with TRBJ2-7; 8 bases fit TRBD2. The CDR3 totals 14 residues. V lost 7 bases, J lost 5 bases, and 10 bases stayed unmatched. The germline CDR1 and CDR2 sequences are MNHNY and SVGAGI (reference sequence).

This clone was seen a handful of times. V usage is TRBV11-2 and J usage is TRBJ1-1; D is perhaps TRBD1 (5 bases). The CDR3 runs to 16 residues. Trimming shortened V by 5 bases and J by 6 bases, and 22 bases separated the two germline ends. Germline-derived CDR1 and CDR2 are SGHAT and FQNNGV. The CDR3 loop reads CASSTRGTLGTAEAFF. DNA for the CDR3: TGTGCCAGCAGCACCAGAGGGACTTTAGGAACGGCTGAAGCTTTCTTT. Using reference TRBV11-2 and TRBJ1-1 for the parts outside the CDR3, the full variable domain is EAGVAQSPRYKIIEKRQSVAFWCNPISGHATLYWYQQILGQGPKLLIQFQNNGVVDDSQLPKDRFSAERLKGVDSTLKIQPAKLEDSAVYLCASSTRGTLGTAEAFFGQGTRLTVV.

This rearrangement joins TRBV19 to TRBJ1-2, with 9 bases aligning to TRBD1. The CDR3 spans 15 residues. The V gene's germline CDR1 is LNHDA and CDR2 SQIVND (reference sequence). V was pared by 5 bases and J by 4 bases, with 8 bases of the junction left unmatched. The CDR3: CASSPRGTGIYGYTF. DNA for the CDR3: TGTGCCAGTAGTCCGCGTGGGACAGGGATCTATGGCTACACCTTC.

This chain's CDR3 is CASRDRALGNTIYF. CDR3 sequence (DNA): TGTGCCAGTAGAGACAGGGCCCTCGGAAACACCATATATTTT. V and J are TRBV19 and TRBJ1-3; 7 bases align to TRBD1. V was pared by 6 bases and J by 4 bases, with 6 bases of the junction left unmatched. The CDR3 extends over 14 amino acids. Germline V gene lookup returns CDR1 LNHDA and CDR2 SQIVND (reference sequence).

V is TRBV27 and J is TRBJ2-7, with D maybe TRBD2 (6 bases). Trimming took 6 bases from V and 3 from J, leaving 15 bases between them. The CDR3 length is 14 residues. The germline V gene encodes CDR1 MNHEY and CDR2 SMNVEV (reference sequence). In nucleotides, the CDR3 is TGTGCCAGCAGCTTCGGACTGGGACTCTACGAGCAGTACTTC. This gives the protein CASSFGLGLYEQYF.

A word on this clone: Relative to the germline gene, one junction end is altered; a read error may explain this. This chain links TRBV7-9 with TRBJ1-2; TRBD1 matches 7 bases. Germline CDR1 SEHNR, CDR2 FQNEAQ (reference sequence). This CDR3 is 16 amino acids long. CDR3 residues: CSSSALRGLGNYGYTF. DNA of the CDR3: TGTTCCAGCAGCGCTCTCAGGGGGTTGGGCAACTATGGCTACACCTTC.

CDR3 residues: CASNTGTNTGELFF. Written as DNA, the CDR3 is TGTGCCAGCAATACCGGGACAAACACCGGGGAGCTGTTTTTT. The V call is TRBV6-5, the J call TRBJ2-2, with a possible D match to TRBD1 (6 bases). Deletions cut 7 bases from V and 2 bases from J, with 11 bases between. Germline CDR1 is MNHEY and CDR2 is SVGAGI. The CDR3 is 14 residues long.